A single sample is the source of the 8 T cell receptor beta chains below, sequenced in a study of blood T cell repertoires in COVID-19. Using immunoSEQ multiplex PCR, the repertoire was profiled, and TCRdb retains in-frame clones only, with some absent. This repertoire shows about 170,000 clones, 65% to 90% found once; its top ten account for around 15%. The specimen was PBMCs or T cells enriched from blood (not recorded which). The receptors shown here come from a man aged 45-60 years who had recovered from COVID-19.

This clone was picked up a small number of times. The V and J genes are TRBV5-5 and TRBJ1-2; D is ambiguous. The V gene lost 4 bases and the J gene lost 4 bases, with 14 bases spanning the gap. The CDR3 has 14 residues. Germline CDR1 and CDR2: SGHKS and YYEKEE (reference sequence). The CDR3 region has the DNA TGTGCCAGCAGCCTATCCCGGGGTGTCTATGGCTACACCTTC. This translates into CASSLSRGVYGYTF.

This clone has only one observation. The chain employs TRBV11-1 and TRBJ1-2; TRBD1 is a possible D gene (5 bases). V was trimmed by 5 bases and J by 3 bases, leaving 10 bases between them. CDR1 SGHAT and CDR2 FQDESV come from the germline V gene (reference sequence). The CDR3 is 13 residues long. CDR3 protein: CASSPDTDYGYTF. CDR3 bases: TGTGCCAGCAGCCCGGACACAGACTATGGCTACACCTTC. Combining the CDR3 with reference TRBV11-1 and TRBJ1-2 gives the whole variable domain EAEVAQSPRYKITEKSQAVAFWCDPISGHATLYWYRQILGQGPELLVQFQDESVVDDSQLPKDRFSAERLKGVDSTLKIQPAELGDSAMYLCASSPDTDYGYTFGSGTRLTVV.

A few counts support this clone. This rearrangement joins TRBV5-1 to TRBJ2-5, with D perhaps matching TRBD1 (6 bases). With 0 bases removed from V and 4 bases from J, the gap between germline ends came to 7 bases. The CDR3 is 13 amino acids. CDR1 is SGHRS and CDR2 is YFSETQ in the germline V gene. Here the CDR3 reads CASSLGTVETQYF. The CDR3, as DNA: TGCGCCAGCAGCTTGGGGACAGTAGAGACCCAGTACTTC.

Here the CDR3 reads CASSVVAGGARNEQYF. Here the CDR3 DNA reads TGTGCCAGCAGCGTAGTAGCGGGAGGGGCAAGAAACGAGCAGTACTTC. The V gene is TRBV9, the J gene TRBJ2-7; TRBD2 matches 11 bases. From germline, CDR1 is SGDLS and CDR2 YYNGEE. The CDR3 spans 16 residues. The V and J ends lost 0 bases and 5 bases, in that order; junction bases with no gene match: 7.

The genes are TRBV19 and TRBJ1-2; 8 bases match TRBD1. There are 15 residues in the CDR3. V shed 6 bases and J 1 base; nucleotides not matched to a gene: 7. CDR1 and CDR2 (germline): LNHDA, SQIVND (reference sequence). The CDR3 protein is CASSLHDRGNYGYTF. In DNA, the CDR3 is TGTGCCAGTAGCCTTCATGACAGGGGTAACTATGGCTACACCTTC.

This clone showed up many times. The chain recombines TRBV18 with TRBJ1-2; no reliable D call. The CDR3 covers 14 residues. Trimming removed 2 bases at V and 4 bases at J, with 11 bases between. The germline V gene encodes CDR1 KGHSH and CDR2 LQKENI. CDR3 in DNA: TGTGCCAGCTCACCAGGTTTGGGCTTCTATGGCTACACCTTC. Amino acid sequence: CASSPGLGFYGYTF.

V usage is TRBV11-3 and J usage is TRBJ2-7; D possibly corresponds to TRBD2 (5 bases). Germline V gives CDR1 SGHNT, CDR2 YENEEA. The CDR3 has 15 residues. The V end lost 5 bases, the J end lost 0 bases, and 14 bases lay between the germline ends. CDR3 region: CASSPRTGPSYEQYF. In nucleotides, the CDR3 is TGTGCCAGCAGCCCCCGGACTGGGCCCTCCTACGAGCAGTACTTC. The whole variable domain, remainder taken from reference TRBV11-3 and TRBJ2-7, is EAGVVQSPRYKIIEKKQPVAFWCNPISGHNTLYWYLQNLGQGPELLIRYENEEAVDDSQLPKDRFSAERLKGVDSTLKIQPAELGDSAVYLCASSPRTGPSYEQYFGPGTRLTVT.

This clone has just a few counts. This chain links TRBV5-1 with TRBJ2-7, with 7 bases identical to TRBD1. Germline trimming cut 4 bases from V and 9 bases from J; bases unmatched to any gene: 16. Germline CDR1 is SGHRS and CDR2 is YFSETQ. The length of the CDR3 is 15 residues. CDR3 bases: TGCGCCAGCAGCCCGCAACAGGGGACCCGGGGTGGGCAGTACTTC. Its protein product is CASSPQQGTRGGQYF.